Listed below are T cell receptor beta chains from one sample, sequenced in a study of identical twins. TCRdb independently ran MiXCR on the 5' RACE reads; one entry per CDR3 protein. In the table there are 450,000 to 650,000 distinct CDR3 sequences, 12% to 15% of which are singletons. These data also formed part of another study, on yellow fever vaccine responses in identical twins.

The specimen sequenced was CD4+ T cells sorted from blood. The receptor set was obtained from a woman younger than 35 in good health. The CDR3 runs from the conserved cysteine through the conserved F or W. A D gene is named only where the DNA matches it firmly. Some rows mark clone size as missing; the rest say once, few, many or name a class of expanded clone.

v_call	d_call	j_call	clone_size	cdr3_nt	cdr3_aa
TRBV2	.	TRBJ2-7	.	TGTGCCAGCAGTGTGGAGCGTATTTTCGAGCAGTACTTC	CASSVERIFEQYF
TRBV5-1	.	TRBJ2-7	many	TGCGCCAGCAGCTTGGTACAGGGTAGTGTCGCCTACGAGCAGTACTTC	CASSLVQGSVAYEQYF
TRBV7-9	TRBD1	TRBJ2-3	many	TGTGCCAGCAGAGGACAGGGGACAGATACGCAGTATTTT	CASRGQGTDTQYF
TRBV5-1	TRBD2	TRBJ2-2	.	TGCGCCAGCAGCTTGGAGGCGGGAGGGATCACCGGGGAGCTGTTTTTT	CASSLEAGGITGELFF
TRBV20-1	TRBD2	TRBJ2-3	few	TGCAGTGCGTCCCTAGCGGGGAGCACAGATACGCAGTATTTT	CSASLAGSTDTQYF
TRBV20-1	.	TRBJ1-3	few	TGCAGTGCTAGTTCGCAGGAGGCCACCATATATTTT	CSASSQEATIYF
TRBV6-1	.	TRBJ1-1	few	TGTGCCAGCAGTGAAGGGGTAGGACGAGAAGCTTTCTTT	CASSEGVGREAFF
TRBV20-1	TRBD2	TRBJ2-5	few	TGCAGTGCCCCGCCCAGCGGGAGAGGCCAAGAGACCCAGTACTTC	CSAPPSGRGQETQYF
TRBV5-1	.	TRBJ2-1	.	TGCGCCAGCAGCTGGGGCAGTCCGAGGGCGTACAATGAGCAGTTCTTC	CASSWGSPRAYNEQFF
TRBV6-5	.	TRBJ2-7	few	TGTGCCAGCAGTTATACCAGGGGGGCCTACGAGCAGTACTTC	CASSYTRGAYEQYF
TRBV5-1	.	TRBJ2-7	few	TGCGCCAGCAGCTTGGGAGGACAGAGTACATACGAGCAGTACTTC	CASSLGGQSTYEQYF
TRBV4-1	TRBD2	TRBJ2-1	.	TGCGCCAGCAGCCACGGACGGCTCGGACTAGCGGGAGGAAATGAGCAGTTCTTC	CASSHGRLGLAGGNEQFF
TRBV20-1	TRBD1	TRBJ1-1	few	TGCAGTGCTAGACGGGGACAGCTGAACACTGAAGCTTTCTTT	CSARRGQLNTEAFF
TRBV3-1	TRBD2	TRBJ2-1	.	TGTGCCAGCAGCCCTGAACTAGCGGGAGTCTACAATGAGCAGTTCTTC	CASSPELAGVYNEQFF
TRBV5-1	.	TRBJ1-6	.	TGCGCCAGCAGCCTCAAGGAATCTAGGTCTAATAATTCACCCCTCCACTTT	CASSLKESRSNNSPLHF